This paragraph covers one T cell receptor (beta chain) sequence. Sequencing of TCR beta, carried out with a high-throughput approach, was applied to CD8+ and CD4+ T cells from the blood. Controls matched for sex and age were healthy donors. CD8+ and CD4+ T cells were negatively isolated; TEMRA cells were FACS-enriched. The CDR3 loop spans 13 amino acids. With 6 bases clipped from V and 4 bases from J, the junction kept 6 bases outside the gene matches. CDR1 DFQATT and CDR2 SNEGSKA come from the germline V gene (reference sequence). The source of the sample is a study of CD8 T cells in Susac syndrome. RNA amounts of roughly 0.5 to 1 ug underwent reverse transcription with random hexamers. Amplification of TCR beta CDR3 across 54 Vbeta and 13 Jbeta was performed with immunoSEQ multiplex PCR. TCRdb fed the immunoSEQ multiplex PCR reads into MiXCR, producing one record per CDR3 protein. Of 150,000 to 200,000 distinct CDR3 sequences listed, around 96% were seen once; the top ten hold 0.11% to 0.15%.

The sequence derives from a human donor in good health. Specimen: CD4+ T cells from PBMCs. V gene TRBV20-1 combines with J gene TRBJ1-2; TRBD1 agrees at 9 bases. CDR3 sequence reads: CSAAGQGGYGYTF. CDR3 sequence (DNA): TGCAGTGCCGCGGGACAGGGAGGCTATGGCTACACCTTC.